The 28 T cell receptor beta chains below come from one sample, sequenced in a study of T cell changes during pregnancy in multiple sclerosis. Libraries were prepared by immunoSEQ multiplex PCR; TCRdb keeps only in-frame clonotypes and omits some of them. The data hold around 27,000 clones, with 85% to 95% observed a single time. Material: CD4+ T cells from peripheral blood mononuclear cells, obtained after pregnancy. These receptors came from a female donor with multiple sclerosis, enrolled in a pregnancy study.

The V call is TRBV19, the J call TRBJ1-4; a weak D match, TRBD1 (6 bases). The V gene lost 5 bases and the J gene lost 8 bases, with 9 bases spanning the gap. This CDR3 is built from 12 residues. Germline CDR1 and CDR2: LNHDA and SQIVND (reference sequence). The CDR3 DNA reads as TGTGCCAGTAGTTGGACAGAAGAAAAACTGTTTTTT. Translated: CASSWTEEKLFF.

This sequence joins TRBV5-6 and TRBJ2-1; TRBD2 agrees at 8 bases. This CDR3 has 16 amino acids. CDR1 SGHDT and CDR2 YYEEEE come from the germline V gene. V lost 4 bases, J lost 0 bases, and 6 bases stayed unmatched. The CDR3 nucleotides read TGTGCCAGCAGCCTACTAGCGGCCAGCTCCTACAATGAGCAGTTCTTC. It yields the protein CASSLLAASSYNEQFF.

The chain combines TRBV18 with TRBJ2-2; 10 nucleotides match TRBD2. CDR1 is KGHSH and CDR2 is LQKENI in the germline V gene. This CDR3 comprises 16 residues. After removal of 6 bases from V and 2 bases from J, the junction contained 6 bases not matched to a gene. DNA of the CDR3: TGTGCCAGCTCGCGAGCTAGCGGGGGAAACACCGGGGAGCTGTTTTTT. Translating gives CASSRASGGNTGELFF.

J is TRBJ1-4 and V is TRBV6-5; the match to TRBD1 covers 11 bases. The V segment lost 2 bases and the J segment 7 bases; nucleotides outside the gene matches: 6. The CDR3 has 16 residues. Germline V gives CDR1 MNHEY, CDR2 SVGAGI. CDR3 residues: CASSYTRGQGVEKLFF. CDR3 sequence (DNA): TGTGCCAGCAGTTACACGCGGGGACAGGGGGTTGAAAAACTGTTTTTT.

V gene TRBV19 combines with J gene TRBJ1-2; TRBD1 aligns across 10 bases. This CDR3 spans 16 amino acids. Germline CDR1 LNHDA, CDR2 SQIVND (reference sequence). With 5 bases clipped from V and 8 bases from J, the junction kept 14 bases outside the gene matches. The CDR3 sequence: CASSPGQGGSTRGYTF. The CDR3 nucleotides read TGTGCCAGTAGTCCAGGACAGGGGGGATCGACGCGAGGCTACACCTTC. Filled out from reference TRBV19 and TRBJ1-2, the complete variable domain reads DGGITQSPKYLFRKEGQNVTLSCEQNLNHDAMYWYRQDPGQGLRLIYYSQIVNDFQKGDIAEGYSVSREKKESFPLTVTSAQKNPTAFYLCASSPGQGGSTRGYTFGSGTRLTVV.

The CDR3 DNA is TGTGCCAGCTCACCACCGGTCCCAGCAACTAATGAAAAACTGTTTTTT. Translating gives CASSPPVPATNEKLFF. The chain links TRBV18 to TRBJ1-4; D remains unclear. Deletions cut 0 bases from V and 0 bases from J, with 8 bases between. The germline CDR1 and CDR2 sequences are KGHSH and LQKENI. The CDR3 extends over 16 amino acids. The full variable domain, completed using reference TRBV18 and TRBJ1-4, is NAGVMQNPRHLVRRRGQEARLRCSPMKGHSHVYWYRQLPEEGLKFMVYLQKENIIDESGMPKERFSAEFPKEGPSILRIQQVVRGDSAAYFCASSPPVPATNEKLFFGSGTQLSVL.

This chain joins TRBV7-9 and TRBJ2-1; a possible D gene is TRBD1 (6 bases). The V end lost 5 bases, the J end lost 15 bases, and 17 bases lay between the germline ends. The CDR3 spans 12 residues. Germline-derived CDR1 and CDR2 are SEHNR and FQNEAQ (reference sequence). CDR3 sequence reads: CASSQGTNTLFF. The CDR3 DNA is TGTGCCAGCAGCCAGGGGACAAACACGCTGTTCTTC.

CDR3 DNA: TGTGCCAGCAGTTTAGCCCCGCAGGGCGGGGGCTACGAGCAGTACTTC. Protein sequence: CASSLAPQGGGYEQYF. The chain has TRBV27 and TRBJ2-7, with 7 bases matching TRBD2. Germline trimming cut 2 bases from V and 3 bases from J; bases unmatched to any gene: 10. Germline assignment: CDR1 MNHEY and CDR2 SMNVEV (reference sequence). The CDR3 totals 16 residues.

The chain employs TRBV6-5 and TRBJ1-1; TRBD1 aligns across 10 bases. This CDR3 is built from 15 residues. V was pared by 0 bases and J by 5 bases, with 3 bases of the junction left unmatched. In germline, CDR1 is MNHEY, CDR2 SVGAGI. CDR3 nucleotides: TGTGCCAGCAGTTACTCTTGGACAGGGGGAACTGAAGCTTTCTTT. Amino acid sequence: CASSYSWTGGTEAFF.

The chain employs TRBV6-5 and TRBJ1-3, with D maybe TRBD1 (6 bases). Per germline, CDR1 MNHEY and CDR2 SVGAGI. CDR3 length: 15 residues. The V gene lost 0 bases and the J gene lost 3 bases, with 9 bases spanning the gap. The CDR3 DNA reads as TGTGCCAGCAGTTACTCAGGGGGTGTTGGAAACACCATATATTTT. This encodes CASSYSGGVGNTIYF.

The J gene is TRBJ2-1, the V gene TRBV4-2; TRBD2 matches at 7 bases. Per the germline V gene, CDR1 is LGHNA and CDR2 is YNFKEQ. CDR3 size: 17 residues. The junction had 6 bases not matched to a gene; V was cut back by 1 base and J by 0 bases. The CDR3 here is CASSQVQRGSSYNEQFF. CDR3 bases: TGTGCCAGCAGCCAAGTCCAGCGGGGAAGCTCCTACAATGAGCAGTTCTTC.

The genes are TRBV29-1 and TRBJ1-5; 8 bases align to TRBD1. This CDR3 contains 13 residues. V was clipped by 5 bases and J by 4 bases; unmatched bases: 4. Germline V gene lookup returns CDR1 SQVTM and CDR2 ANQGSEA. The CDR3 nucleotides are TGCAGCGTTACAGGGGGAGGTAATCAGCCCCAGCATTTT. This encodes CSVTGGGNQPQHF.

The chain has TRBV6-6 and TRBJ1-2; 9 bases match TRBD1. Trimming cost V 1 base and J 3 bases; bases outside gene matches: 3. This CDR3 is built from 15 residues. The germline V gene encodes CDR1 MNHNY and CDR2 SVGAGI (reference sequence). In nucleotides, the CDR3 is TGTGCCAGCAGTTACTTAACAGGGGGCGACTATGGCTACACCTTC. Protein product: CASSYLTGGDYGYTF.

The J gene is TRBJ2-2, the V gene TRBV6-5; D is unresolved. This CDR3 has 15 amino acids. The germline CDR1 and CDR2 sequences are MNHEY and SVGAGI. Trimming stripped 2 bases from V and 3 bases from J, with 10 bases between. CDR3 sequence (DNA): TGTGCCAGCAGTTACAGCGCCATAGACACCGGGGAGCTGTTTTTT. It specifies CASSYSAIDTGELFF.

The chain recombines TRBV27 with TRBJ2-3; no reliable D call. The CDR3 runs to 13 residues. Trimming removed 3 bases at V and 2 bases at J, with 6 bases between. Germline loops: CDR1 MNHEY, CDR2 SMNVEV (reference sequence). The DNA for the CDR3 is TGTGCCAGCAGTTTTGTTTACACAGATACGCAGTATTTT. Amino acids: CASSFVYTDTQYF.

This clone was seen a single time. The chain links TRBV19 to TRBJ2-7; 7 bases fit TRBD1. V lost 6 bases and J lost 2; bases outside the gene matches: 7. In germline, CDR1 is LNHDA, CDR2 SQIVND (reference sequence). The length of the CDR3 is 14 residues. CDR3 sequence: CASRHRDRAYEQYF. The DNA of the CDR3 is TGTGCCAGTAGACACCGGGACAGAGCCTACGAGCAGTACTTC.

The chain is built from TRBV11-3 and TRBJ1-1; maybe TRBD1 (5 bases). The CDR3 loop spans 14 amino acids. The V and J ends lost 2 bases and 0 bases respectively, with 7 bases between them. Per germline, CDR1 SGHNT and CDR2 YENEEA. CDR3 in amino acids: CASSLRGVNTEAFF. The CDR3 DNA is TGTGCCAGCAGCTTAAGGGGCGTGAACACTGAAGCTTTCTTT.

Here the CDR3 reads CASTSDPQYTEAFF. CDR3 nucleotide sequence: TGCGCCAGCACCTCCGATCCGCAGTACACTGAAGCTTTCTTT. The rearrangement uses TRBV5-1 and TRBJ1-1; D not certain. The V gene lost 6 bases and the J gene lost 3 bases, with 15 bases spanning the gap. There are 14 residues in the CDR3. The germline CDR1 and CDR2 sequences are SGHRS and YFSETQ.

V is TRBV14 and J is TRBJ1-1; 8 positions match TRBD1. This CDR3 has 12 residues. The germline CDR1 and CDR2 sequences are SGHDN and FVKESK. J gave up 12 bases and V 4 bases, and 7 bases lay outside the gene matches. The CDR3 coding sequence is TGTGCCAGCAGCCGGACAGGGTTTAGGACTTTCTTT. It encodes CASSRTGFRTFF.

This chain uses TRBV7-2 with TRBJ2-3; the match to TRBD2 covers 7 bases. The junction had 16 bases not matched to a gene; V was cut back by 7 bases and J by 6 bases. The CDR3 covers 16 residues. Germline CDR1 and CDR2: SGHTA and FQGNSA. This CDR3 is CASTYSPAGVGDTQYF. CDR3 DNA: TGTGCCAGCACCTACTCGCCCGCGGGGGTAGGGGATACGCAGTATTTT.

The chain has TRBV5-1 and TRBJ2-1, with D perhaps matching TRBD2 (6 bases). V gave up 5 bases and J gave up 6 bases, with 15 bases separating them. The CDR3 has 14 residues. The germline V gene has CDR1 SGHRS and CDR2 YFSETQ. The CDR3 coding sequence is TGCGCCAGCAGGGGGACTGACTGGGGCAATGAGCAGTTCTTC. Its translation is CASRGTDWGNEQFF.

CDR3 DNA sequence: TGTGCCAGCAGGCGGGACAGCTCATATGGCTACACCTTC. This codes for CASRRDSSYGYTF. The chain combines TRBV6-5 with TRBJ1-2; 7 positions agree with TRBD1. Germline CDR1 reads MNHEY; CDR2 reads SVGAGI. V gave up 6 bases and J gave up 5 bases; unmatched junction bases: 6. The CDR3 runs 13 residues.

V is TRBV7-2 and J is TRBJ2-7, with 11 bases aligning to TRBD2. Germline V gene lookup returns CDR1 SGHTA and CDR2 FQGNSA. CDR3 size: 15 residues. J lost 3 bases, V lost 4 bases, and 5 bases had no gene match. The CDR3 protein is CASSWVAGGIYEQYF. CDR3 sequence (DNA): TGTGCCAGCAGCTGGGTAGCGGGGGGGATCTACGAGCAGTACTTC.

The chain's CDR3 is CAIRRGRRTEAFF. The DNA of the CDR3 is TGTGCGATACGAAGGGGGCGGAGGACTGAAGCTTTCTTT. The rearrangement uses TRBV12-2 and TRBJ1-1; the listed D gene, TRBD1, was not tested against the DNA. TRBV12-2 is labeled a pseudogene. The CDR3 runs to 13 residues.

CDR3 DNA sequence: TGCGCCAGCGCGACAGGCGACCCTCGACTGCCCCTCCACTTT. Amino acid sequence: CASATGDPRLPLHF. J is TRBJ1-6 and V is TRBV5-1; D is perhaps TRBD1 (6 bases). Trimming removed 7 bases from V and 13 bases from J, with 21 bases in between. Germline loops: CDR1 SGHRS, CDR2 YFSETQ. The CDR3 has 14 residues.

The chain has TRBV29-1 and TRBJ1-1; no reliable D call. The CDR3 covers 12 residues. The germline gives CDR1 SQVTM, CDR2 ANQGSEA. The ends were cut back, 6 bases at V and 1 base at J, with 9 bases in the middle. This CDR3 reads CSVRLGNTEAFF. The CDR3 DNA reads TGCAGCGTGAGGCTTGGGAACACTGAAGCTTTCTTT.

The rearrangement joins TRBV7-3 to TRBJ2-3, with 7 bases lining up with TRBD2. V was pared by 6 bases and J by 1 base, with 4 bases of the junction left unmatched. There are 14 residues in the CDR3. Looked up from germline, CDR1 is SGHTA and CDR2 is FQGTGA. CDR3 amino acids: CASRPTSGTDTQYF. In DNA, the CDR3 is TGTGCCAGCAGACCAACTAGCGGCACAGATACGCAGTATTTT.

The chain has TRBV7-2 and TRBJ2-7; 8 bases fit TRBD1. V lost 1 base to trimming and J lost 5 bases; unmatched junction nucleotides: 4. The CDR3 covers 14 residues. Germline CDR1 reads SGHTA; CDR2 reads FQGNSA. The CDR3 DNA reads TGTGCCAGCAGCTTAGACAGGGGGAAGAACGAGCAGTACTTC. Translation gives CASSLDRGKNEQYF.